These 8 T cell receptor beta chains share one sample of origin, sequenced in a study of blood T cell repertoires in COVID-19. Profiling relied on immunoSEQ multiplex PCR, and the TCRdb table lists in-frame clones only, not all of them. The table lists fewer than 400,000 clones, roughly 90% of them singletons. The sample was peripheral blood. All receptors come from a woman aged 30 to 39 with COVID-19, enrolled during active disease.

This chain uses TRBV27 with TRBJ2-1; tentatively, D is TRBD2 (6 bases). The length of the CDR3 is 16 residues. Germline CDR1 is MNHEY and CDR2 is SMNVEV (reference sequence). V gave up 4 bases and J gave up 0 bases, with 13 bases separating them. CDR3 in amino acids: CASSYLRGSSYNEQFF. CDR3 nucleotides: TGTGCCAGCAGTTACCTTCGGGGGTCCTCCTACAATGAGCAGTTCTTC.

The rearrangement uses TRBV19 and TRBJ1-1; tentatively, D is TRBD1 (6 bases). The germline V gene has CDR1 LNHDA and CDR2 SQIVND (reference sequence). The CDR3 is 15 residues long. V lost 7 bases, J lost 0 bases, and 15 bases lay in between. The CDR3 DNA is TGTGCCAGTAAAGACTCGGGACATCTGAACACTGAAGCTTTCTTT. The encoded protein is CASKDSGHLNTEAFF.

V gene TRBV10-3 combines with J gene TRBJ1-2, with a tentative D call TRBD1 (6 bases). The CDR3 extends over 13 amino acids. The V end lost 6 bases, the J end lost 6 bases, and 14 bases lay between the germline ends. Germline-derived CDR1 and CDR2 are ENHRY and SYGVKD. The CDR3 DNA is TGTGCCATCAGGGAGGGGGACACCAATGGCTACACCTTC. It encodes CAIREGDTNGYTF.

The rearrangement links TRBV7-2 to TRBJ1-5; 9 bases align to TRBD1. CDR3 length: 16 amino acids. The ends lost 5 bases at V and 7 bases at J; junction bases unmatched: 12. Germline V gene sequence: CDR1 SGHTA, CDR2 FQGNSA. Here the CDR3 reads CASSPGTGYYLQPQHF. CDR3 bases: TGTGCCAGCAGCCCCGGGACAGGGTATTATTTGCAGCCCCAGCATTTT.

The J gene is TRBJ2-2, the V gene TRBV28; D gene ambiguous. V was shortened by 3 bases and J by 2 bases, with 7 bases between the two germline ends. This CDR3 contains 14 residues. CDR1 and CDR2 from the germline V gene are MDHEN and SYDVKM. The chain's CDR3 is CASSFSLNTGELFF. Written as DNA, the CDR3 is TGTGCCAGCAGTTTTAGCCTAAACACCGGGGAGCTGTTTTTT. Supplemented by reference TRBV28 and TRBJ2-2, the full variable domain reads DVKVTQSSRYLVKRTGEKVFLECVQDMDHENMFWYRQDPGLGLRLIYFSYDVKMKEKGDIPEGYSVSREKKERFSLILESASTNQTSMYLCASSFSLNTGELFFGEGSRLTVL.

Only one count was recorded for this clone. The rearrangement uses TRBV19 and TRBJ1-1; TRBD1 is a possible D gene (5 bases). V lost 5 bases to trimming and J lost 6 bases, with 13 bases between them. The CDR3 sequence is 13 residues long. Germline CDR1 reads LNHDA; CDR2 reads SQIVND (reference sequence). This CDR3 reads CASSLGTGAEAFF. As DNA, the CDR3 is TGTGCCAGTAGTCTCGGGACGGGGGCTGAAGCTTTCTTT. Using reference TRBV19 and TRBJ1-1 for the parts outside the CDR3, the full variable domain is DGGITQSPKYLFRKEGQNVTLSCEQNLNHDAMYWYRQDPGQGLRLIYYSQIVNDFQKGDIAEGYSVSREKKESFPLTVTSAQKNPTAFYLCASSLGTGAEAFFGQGTRLTVV.

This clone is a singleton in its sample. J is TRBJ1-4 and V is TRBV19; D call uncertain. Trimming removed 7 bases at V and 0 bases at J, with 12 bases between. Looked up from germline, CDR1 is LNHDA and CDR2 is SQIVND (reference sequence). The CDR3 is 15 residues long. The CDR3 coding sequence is TGTGCCAGTACGAAACTGACTGCAACTAATGAAAAACTGTTTTTT. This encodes CASTKLTATNEKLFF.

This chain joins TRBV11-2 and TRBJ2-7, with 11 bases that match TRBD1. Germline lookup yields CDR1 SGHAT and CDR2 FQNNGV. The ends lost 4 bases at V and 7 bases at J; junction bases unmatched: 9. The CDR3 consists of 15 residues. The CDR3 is CASSSWDRGSEEQYF. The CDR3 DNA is TGTGCCAGCAGCTCCTGGGACAGGGGGTCCGAGGAGCAGTACTTC.